The sequence of this T cell receptor (beta chain) was determined in a study of shared clonotypes between healthy human individuals. The protocol was immunoSEQ multiplex PCR, while the TCRdb copy is restricted to in-frame clones and leaves out a portion. The sample has around 2,100,000 clones; approximately 94% are singletons. The CDR3 is 15 residues long. Germline V gene lookup returns CDR1 SGHDT and CDR2 YYEEEE. Trimming stripped 4 bases from V and 0 bases from J, with 11 bases between. It was CD45RO-negative cells, positively selected for CCR7, that made up naive CD8 cells, with terminally differentiated effector memory CD45RA+ cells excluded.

The TCR originated in a man aged 18 to 30 in good health. The V gene is TRBV5-6, the J gene TRBJ2-1; a weak D match, TRBD2 (6 bases). The sequencing sample was made of naive CD8+ T cells sorted from blood. The DNA for the CDR3 is TGTGCCAGCAGCCCCGGGGGTTACTCCTACAATGAGCAGTTCTTC. Encoded protein: CASSPGGYSYNEQFF.